Each of the 11 T cell receptor beta chains below was sequenced from the same sample in a study of T cells after yellow fever vaccination. One entry per CDR3 protein results from TCRdb running MiXCR on the 5' RACE reads. The sample records roughly 30,000 distinct CDR3 sequences, about 10% being singletons. The sequencing used PBMCs, either bulk or a sorted T-cell subset (CD4+, CD8+, memory, or dextramer-sorted; not recorded which), collected approximately 15 days after the first yellow fever vaccination. The origin of the receptors is a man younger than 35 who received the YFV17D yellow fever vaccine.

This clonotype was seen many times. This rearrangement joins TRBV5-6 to TRBJ2-7; no reliable D call. In germline, CDR1 is SGHDT, CDR2 YYEEEE. V was trimmed by 0 bases and J by 6 bases, leaving 16 bases between them. The CDR3 sequence is 15 residues long. CDR3 protein: CASSLVGHGGVEQYF. The CDR3 DNA follows: TGTGCCAGCAGCTTGGTAGGGCACGGTGGAGTCGAGCAGTACTTC.

This clonotype was found many times. The V and J genes are TRBV20-1 and TRBJ2-6; the D gene is possibly TRBD2 (5 bases). Deletions cut 5 bases from V and 0 bases from J, with 11 bases between. The CDR3 sequence is 15 residues long. Germline CDR1 and CDR2: DFQATT and SNEGSKA (reference sequence). CDR3 sequence: CSADGGFSGANVLTF. The CDR3 DNA reads as TGCAGTGCTGATGGAGGCTTCTCTGGGGCCAACGTCCTGACTTTC.

This clonotype was seen many times. The chain carries TRBV19 and TRBJ2-2; the D gene is possibly TRBD2 (7 bases). The ends were cut back, 2 bases at V and 4 bases at J, with 11 bases in the middle. The CDR3 covers 15 residues. Germline CDR1 LNHDA, CDR2 SQIVND (reference sequence). DNA for the CDR3: TGTGCCAGTAGTATACCGGCGGGGGCCACCGGGGAGCTGTTTTTT. As protein: CASSIPAGATGELFF.

This clonotype has ten or more counts. This chain links TRBV18 with TRBJ1-3, with no clear D. The V and J ends lost 2 bases and 4 bases respectively, with 6 bases between them. Germline CDR1 reads KGHSH; CDR2 reads LQKENI. The CDR3 is 13 residues long. CDR3 DNA sequence: TGTGCCAGCTCACCAGGGGAAGGAAACACCATATATTTT. This gives the protein CASSPGEGNTIYF.

At least ten counts were recorded for this clonotype. The chain carries TRBV20-1 and TRBJ2-7; 9 bases line up with TRBD2. The germline V gene has CDR1 DFQATT and CDR2 SNEGSKA (reference sequence). This CDR3 contains 14 residues. The trim removed 6 bases at V and 6 bases at J, leaving 12 bases unmatched. CDR3 bases: TGCAGTGCCCGTCCCGGGACTAGCCTAGGCGAGCAGTACGTC. Translating gives CSARPGTSLGEQYV.

Turning to this clonotype: A much larger clone sits a single nucleotide away, making a read error possible. V gene TRBV12-3 or TRBV12-4 combines with J gene TRBJ1-1; no reliable D call. This CDR3 region has 14 residues. The CDR3 DNA follows: TGTGCCAGCAGTTTCGATCTATCAGGCACTGCAGCTTTCTTT. It yields the protein CASSFDLSGTAAFF.

The chain recombines TRBV7-2 with TRBJ1-5; 7 bases are shared with TRBD1. CDR3 length: 14 residues. The junction had 9 bases not matched to a gene; V was cut back by 2 bases and J by 11 bases. Germline CDR1 and CDR2: SGHTA and FQGNSA. The CDR3 sequence: CASSLWQGDQAQHF. Written as DNA, the CDR3 is TGTGCCAGCAGCTTATGGCAGGGGGACCAGGCCCAGCATTTT.

This clonotype was detected many times. V is TRBV7-3 and J is TRBJ2-1; D is uncertain. The germline CDR1 and CDR2 sequences are SGHTA and FQGTGA. With 5 bases removed from V and 3 bases from J, the gap between germline ends came to 11 bases. This CDR3 has 14 amino acids. As DNA, the CDR3 is TGTGCCAGCAGCCCTGGAGAGTACTACAATGAGCAGTTCTTC. Translation: CASSPGEYYNEQFF.

The table lists this clonotype with many counts. The CDR3 DNA sequence: TGTGCCAGCAGTGAAGGGAGCAATAATGAAAAACTGTTTTTT. It codes for CASSEGSNNEKLFF. The rearrangement uses TRBV7-6 and TRBJ1-4; no firm D call. The germline CDR1 and CDR2 sequences are SGHVS and FNYEAQ. Trimming stripped 6 bases from V and 4 bases from J, with 12 bases between. The CDR3 contains 14 residues.

This clonotype was recorded at least ten times. CDR3 DNA: TGCAGTGCTAGAGATTTCCGACTAGCGGGGAGGGAGACCCAGTACTTC. Residues: CSARDFRLAGRETQYF. V gene TRBV20-1 combines with J gene TRBJ2-5, with TRBD2 matching over 11 bases. V lost 0 bases to trimming and J lost 5 bases; unmatched junction nucleotides: 8. CDR3 length: 16 residues. Germline loops: CDR1 DFQATT, CDR2 SNEGSKA (reference sequence).

At least ten counts were recorded for this clonotype. This chain links TRBV3-1 with TRBJ2-3; unclear D gene. V lost 2 bases and J 4 bases, leaving 10 bases between the germline ends. Germline V gives CDR1 LGHDT, CDR2 YNNKEL (reference sequence). There are 14 residues in the CDR3. In DNA form, the CDR3 reads TGTGCCAGCAGCCAAAAGTTTGCGGCAGATACGCAGTATTTT. Protein product: CASSQKFAADTQYF.